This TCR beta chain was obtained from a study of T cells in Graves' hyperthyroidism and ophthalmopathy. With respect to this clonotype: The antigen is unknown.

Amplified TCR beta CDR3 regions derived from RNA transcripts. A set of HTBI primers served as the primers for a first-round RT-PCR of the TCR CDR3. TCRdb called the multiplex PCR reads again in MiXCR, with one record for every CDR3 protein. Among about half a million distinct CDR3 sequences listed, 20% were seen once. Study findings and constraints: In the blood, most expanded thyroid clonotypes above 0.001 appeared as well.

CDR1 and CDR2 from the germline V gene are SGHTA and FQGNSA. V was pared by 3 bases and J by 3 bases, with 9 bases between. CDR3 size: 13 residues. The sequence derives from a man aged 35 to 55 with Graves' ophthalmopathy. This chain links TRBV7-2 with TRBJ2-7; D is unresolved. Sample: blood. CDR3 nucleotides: TGTGCCAGCAGCTTCCGGTCAAACTACGAGCAGTACTTC. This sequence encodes CASSFRSNYEQYF.